The rows below give T cell receptor beta chains drawn from one sample of a study of T cell repertoires in cytomegalovirus infection. TCRdb reanalysed the reads using MiXCR and keeps one entry per CDR3 protein. The profile shows nearly 650,000 distinct CDR3 sequences, 24% of them singletons. Source material: CD8+ T cells from PBMCs. The receptors derive from a human donor in good health (CMV status not recorded). Some clones in this sample may be carry-over from other donors' samples. CDR3s include the opening cysteine and the closing phenylalanine or tryptophan. D genes are given only for firm matches. Clone size is not always given. Where it is, it says once, few, many or a class for expanded clones.

j_call v_call d_call clone_size cdr3_nt cdr3_aa
TRBJ1-2 TRBV7-6 . many TGTGCCAGCAGCTTCACGGAAATGCACTATGGCTACACCTTC CASSFTEMHYGYTF
TRBJ1-2 TRBV29-1 . few TGCAGCGCCATCGCCGGGGGCTTCGATGGCTACACCTTC CSAIAGGFDGYTF
TRBJ1-5 TRBV15 . many TGTGCCACCAGCAGTCCGCATATCGCGGGGGATAGCAATCAGCCCCAGCATTTT CATSSPHIAGDSNQPQHF
TRBJ1-5 TRBV7-9 TRBD1 many TGTGCCAGCAGCCGGACAGGGTTTGGACAGCCCCAGCATTTT CASSRTGFGQPQHF
TRBJ2-1 TRBV14 . . TGTGCCAGCAGTACCCCCGGGGGAATCTCCTACAATGAGCAGTTCTTC CASSTPGGISYNEQFF
TRBJ2-3 TRBV4-3 . . TGCGCCAGCAGCCAAGATGACGCAGTTAGCACAGATACGCAGTATTTT CASSQDDAVSTDTQYF
TRBJ2-1 TRBV19 TRBD2 many TGTGCCAGTAGAAGACTAGCGGGGGCCTCCCCCTCCATATACAATGAGCAGTTCTTC CASRRLAGASPSIYNEQFF
TRBJ2-3 TRBV7-6 TRBD1 many TGTGCCAGCAGCTTGGGGACAGGGGGTTCCACAGATACGCAGTATTTT CASSLGTGGSTDTQYF
TRBJ2-3 TRBV12-3/TRBV12-4 . . TGTGCCAGCAGTCCCGCTTCGGGGGGCTGGGCGTATACGCAGTATTTT CASSPASGGWAYTQYF
TRBJ2-2 TRBV10-2 . few TGCGCCAGCAGTGAGTCAGGGACGGCCGCGAACACCGGGGAGCTGTTTTTT CASSESGTAANTGELFF
TRBJ2-5 TRBV28 . few TGTGCCAGCAGTTCCCGAACAGGGCCGGAGACCCAGTACTTC CASSSRTGPETQYF
TRBJ1-6 TRBV20-1 . . TGCAGTGCTAGGTCACAGGTGTCATCTATTTCACCCCTCCACTTT CSARSQVSSISPLHF
TRBJ2-7 TRBV29-1 TRBD1 few TGCAGCGTGCGACAGGGGCAATCCTACGAGCAGTACTTC CSVRQGQSYEQYF
TRBJ1-1 TRBV5-8 . many TGTGCCAGCAGGGAGTTGGAAGGGGCGGTCACTGAAGCTTTCTTT CASRELEGAVTEAFF
TRBJ2-2 TRBV14 . . TGTGCCAGCAGCCAGGAAGGGCGAGGGGGCACCGGGGAGCTGTTTTTT CASSQEGRGGTGELFF
TRBJ2-1 TRBV20-1 . few TGCAGTGCTAGAGAGGGCCATCTAAACAATGAGCAGTTCTTC CSAREGHLNNEQFF
TRBJ2-7 TRBV6-5 TRBD2 few TGTGCCAGCACCCCGTCGGGGGGTCGCTACGAGCAGTACTTC CASTPSGGRYEQYF
TRBJ1-1 TRBV29-1 . . TGCAGCGTTGAAGATGCCCAGGCCTTGAACACTGAAGCTTTCTTT CSVEDAQALNTEAFF
TRBJ2-1 TRBV6-2/TRBV6-3 TRBD2 . TGTGCCAGCAGTTACGGGGTATTAATTAGCGGGGCCAATGAGCAGTTCTTC CASSYGVLISGANEQFF
TRBJ1-4 TRBV10-2 . . TGCGCCAGCAGGGCGGGTGGATCAACTAATGAAAAACTGTTTTTT CASRAGGSTNEKLFF
TRBJ2-1 TRBV4-3 TRBD2 many TGCGCCAGCAGCCAAGATCCGGCGGGGGGGCCCTACAATGAGCAGTTCTTC CASSQDPAGGPYNEQFF
TRBJ2-2 TRBV4-1 . . TGCGCCAGCAGCCCTATATGGCCAAGTACCGGGGAGCTGTTTTTT CASSPIWPSTGELFF
TRBJ1-1 TRBV7-2 TRBD1 many TGTGCCAGCAGCTTTGGCGGACAGGGAGACACTGAAGCTTTCTTT CASSFGGQGDTEAFF
TRBJ1-1 TRBV5-1 . few TGCGCCAGCAGCAGTTGGACTGTGAACACTGAAGCTTTCTTT CASSSWTVNTEAFF
TRBJ1-1 TRBV10-3 . . TGTGCCATCAGTGAAGGGCTAGTGGGGCAGAACACTGAAGCTTTCTTT CAISEGLVGQNTEAFF
TRBJ2-3 TRBV28 TRBD2 few TGTGCCAGCAGTTTGCTGGCTGGCGGGGGGACCCCTAGCACAGATACGCAGTATTTT CASSLLAGGGTPSTDTQYF
TRBJ2-5 TRBV7-9 . . TGTGCCAGCAGCTTAGGAGACGGGGAAGAGACCCAGTACTTC CASSLGDGEETQYF
TRBJ2-7 TRBV7-6 . many TGTGCCAGCAGAGCGACGGATGGGGGACGTTCCTACGAGCAGTACTTC CASRATDGGRSYEQYF
TRBJ1-2 TRBV20-1 TRBD1 . TGCAGTGCTAGAGTTTGGACAGGGGGCCGCTATGGCTACACCTTC CSARVWTGGRYGYTF
TRBJ1-2 TRBV7-9 . . TGTGCCAGCAGCACCATTTCAGGGGCGCGTAACTATGGCTACACCTTC CASSTISGARNYGYTF
TRBJ2-5 TRBV7-9 TRBD1 . TGTGCCAGCAGCTATCGGGGACAGAGCCAAGAGACCCAGTACTTC CASSYRGQSQETQYF
TRBJ2-1 TRBV7-2 . many TGTGCCAGCAGCTTTAGCAACTCCTACAATGAGCAGTTCTTC CASSFSNSYNEQFF
TRBJ2-5 TRBV12-5 . . TGTGCTAGTGGTGGGGACGGACAAGAGACCCAGTACTTC CASGGDGQETQYF
TRBJ1-1 TRBV12-3/TRBV12-4 . many . CASSRGAGVPEAFF
TRBJ1-4 TRBV12-3/TRBV12-4 TRBD1 . TGTGCCAGCACCTTGACAGGGGCGCATGAAAAACTGTTTTTT CASTLTGAHEKLFF
TRBJ1-5 TRBV6-2/TRBV6-3 TRBD1 . TGTGCCAGCGGCACAGGGGAGGGCAATCAGCCCCAGCATTTT CASGTGEGNQPQHF
TRBJ2-1 TRBV6-4 . once TGTGCCAGCAGTGACTTCGGGGTCAATGAGCAGTTCTTC CASSDFGVNEQFF
TRBJ2-1 TRBV7-8 . many TGTGCCAGCAGCTCCTTTGGACAGCCTTACAATGAGCAGTTCTTC CASSSFGQPYNEQFF
TRBJ2-5 TRBV24-1 . few TGTGCCACCAGTGATTTTAAGTCCCGACTGGAGACCCAGTACTTC CATSDFKSRLETQYF
TRBJ2-1 TRBV7-9 . many TGTGCCAGCAGCCCTAGTCAGGTGTCCTACAATGAGCAGTTCTTC CASSPSQVSYNEQFF
TRBJ1-5 TRBV7-8 . many TGTGCCAGCAGCTCACAGGGTCGGGGCAATCAGCCCCAGCATTTT CASSSQGRGNQPQHF
TRBJ2-2 TRBV7-6 . many TGTGCCAGCAGCTGGCCCAGGGAGGACGCGTGGAACCCGAACACCGGGGAGCTGTTTTTT CASSWPREDAWNPNTGELFF
TRBJ2-4 TRBV28 . few TGTGCCAGCAGTTTAGTCAGGGTTGTATCCAAAAACATTCAGTACTTC CASSLVRVVSKNIQYF
TRBJ2-1 TRBV15 . few TGTGCCACCAGCAATCAGGGGAATCATGAGCAGTTCTTC CATSNQGNHEQFF
TRBJ2-1 TRBV5-5 TRBD2 . TGTGCCAGCAGCTTTCGACTAGCGGAGTTATACAGGGACTCCTACAATGAGCAGTTCTTC CASSFRLAELYRDSYNEQFF
TRBJ2-3 TRBV29-1 TRBD1 . TGCAGCGTAGACAGGGGAACAGATACGCAGTATTTT CSVDRGTDTQYF
TRBJ2-1 TRBV27 . . TGTGCCAGCCGCTTTTCGAGCCTCTCCTACAATGAGCAGTTCTTC CASRFSSLSYNEQFF
TRBJ2-2 TRBV6-1 TRBD2 many TGTGCCAGCAGTGAGCGGATCAGGGCGGGAGCCGGGGAGCTGTTTTTT CASSERIRAGAGELFF
TRBJ2-5 TRBV12-3/TRBV12-4 . few TGTGCCAGCAGTGGCATGGTGGAGACCCAGTACTTC CASSGMVETQYF